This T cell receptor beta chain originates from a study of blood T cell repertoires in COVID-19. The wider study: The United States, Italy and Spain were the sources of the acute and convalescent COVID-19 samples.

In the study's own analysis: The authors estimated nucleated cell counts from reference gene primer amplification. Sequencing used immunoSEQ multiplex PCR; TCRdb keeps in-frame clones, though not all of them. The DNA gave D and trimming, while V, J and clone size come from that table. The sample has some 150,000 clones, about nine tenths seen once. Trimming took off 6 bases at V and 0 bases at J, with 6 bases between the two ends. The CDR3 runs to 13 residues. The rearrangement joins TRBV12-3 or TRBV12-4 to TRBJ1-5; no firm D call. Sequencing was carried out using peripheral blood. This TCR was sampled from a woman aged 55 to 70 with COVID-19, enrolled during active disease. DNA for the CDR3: TGTGCCAGCAGCCAGAATAGCAATCAGCCCCAGCATTTT. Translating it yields CASSQNSNQPQHF.